This T cell receptor beta chain stems from a study of blood T cell repertoires in COVID-19. Study summary: The cDNA or gDNA used as material had been derived from T cells, B-cell-depleted T cells, or PBMCs.

This clone was detected once. The study recruited people aged roughly 18 to 95 years across roughly 25 US areas. Allocation to cohorts depended on clinical history reported by the participants. In germline, CDR1 is MDHEN, CDR2 SYDVKM. Trimming removed 8 bases from V and 5 bases from J; junction bases left unmatched: 14. This CDR3 is 15 amino acids long. TCRdb's copy holds only in-frame clones and misses some; the assay was immunoSEQ multiplex PCR. This sample carries approximately 200,000 clones, roughly nine tenths of them seen once, and the ten largest clones take approximately 2.3%. Sequenced sample: PBMCs or T cells enriched from blood (not recorded which). This receptor was identified in a woman between 35 and 50 years old with acute COVID-19. This sequence joins TRBV28 and TRBJ1-2; 7 bases are a match to TRBD1. In DNA form, the CDR3 reads TGTGCCAGCCTAAACCGACAGGGATCGGGGTATGGCTACACCTTC. Translating it yields CASLNRQGSGYGYTF.